This TCR beta chain is drawn from a study of T-cell reconstitution after alpha-beta-depleted transplantation in children. General study findings and limits: Reportedly, only several hundred clones from non-depleted graft cells drove alpha-beta T-cell counts at about two months. Several patients had high TCRbeta diversity at day 60; it came from surviving recipient T cells and thymic progenitors. Counts and diversity of T cells one year after transplant came mostly from newly produced T cells.

CDR3 length: 15 amino acids. Germline CDR1 is DFQATT and CDR2 is SNEGSKA (reference sequence). V lost 7 bases, J lost 1 base, and 16 bases lay in between. For this clonotype: What it binds is not known.

Unique molecular identifiers featured in how the TCRbeta library was prepared. TCRdb processed the PCR reads anew with MiXCR; each CDR3 protein has one entry. Of about 500,000 distinct CDR3 sequences in the sample, about an eighth are singletons; the top ten hold 12% to 15%. The input for sequencing was PBMCs, mostly from graft donor cells, taken 180 days after TCRalphabeta/CD19-depleted stem cell transplant. The chain combines TRBV20-1 with TRBJ2-2; the D is unclear. This receptor was obtained from a female patient between 2 and 15 years old who had a stem cell transplant for aplastic anemia, so the T cells may come from the graft donor. CDR3 nucleotide sequence: TGCAGTGTTCCCCAGCGACGGCTGAACACCGGGGAGCTGTTTTTT. The encoded protein is CSVPQRRLNTGELFF.